This section outlines one T cell receptor beta chain sequence together with its context. Its cognate antigen is unknown. CDR3 length: 13 amino acids. Germline loops: CDR1 SGHTA, CDR2 FQGNSA. J lost 11 bases, V lost 1 base, and 6 bases had no gene match. This record belongs to a study of cytomegalovirus exposure and HLA in healthy donors. General observations from the study: Reportedly, HLA-A and HLA-B alleles of most subjects were accurately predicted from TCR beta. Immune exposure was documented only through CMV serostatus.

PCR involved 60 Vbeta and 13 Jbeta primers. The data were produced by immunoSEQ multiplex PCR, yet TCRdb's version contains in-frame clones alone and is incomplete. The sample yields some 200,000 clones, roughly 73% seen once. Material: PBMCs. The chain employs TRBV7-2 and TRBJ1-1; 8 nucleotides line up with TRBD1. This receptor was obtained from a female donor in good health and CMV-seronegative. The CDR3 sequence is CASSLEQGAEAFF. CDR3 DNA: TGTGCCAGCAGCTTAGAGCAGGGGGCGGAGGCTTTCTTT. Full variable domain (rest looked up from reference TRBV7-2 and TRBJ1-1): GAGVSQSPSNKVTEKGKDVELRCDPISGHTALYWYRQSLGQGLEFLIYFQGNSAPDKSGLPSDRFSAERTGGSVSTLTIQRTQQEDSAVYLCASSLEQGAEAFFGQGTRLTVV.